The entry that follows covers one TCR beta chain sequence. The antigen is unknown. The entry originates in a study of radiation and T cells in renal cell carcinoma. About the research overall: Nephrectomy followed 15 Gy stereotactic body radiation by 4 weeks.

Whole-study findings and limits: Top tumor clonotypes rose in blood 2 weeks post-radiation, then contracted. No pretreatment tumor biopsies were available for baseline clonotypes.

Produced via immunoSEQ multiplex PCR; TCRdb's table is partial and in-frame only. Among 70,000 or so clones listed, 82% were seen once. CDR3 length equals 15 residues. Unmatched junction bases numbered 4, after V lost 5 bases and J lost 0 bases. Germline V gene sequence: CDR1 KGHSH, CDR2 LQKENI. Described time point: blood 2 weeks post-SBRT. Treatment given: 15 Gy SBRT to primary tumor, nephrectomy 4 weeks later. The clonotype was recovered from a man aged 60 to 75 with renal cell carcinoma. Sequenced material: blood, taken from a patient whose treatment included radiotherapy and nephrectomy. The chain joins TRBV18 to TRBJ1-3; TRBD1 agrees at 7 bases. The CDR3 DNA reads TGTGCCAGCTCAGCTGGGACAGCCTCTGGAAACACCATATATTTT. Translated, it gives CASSAGTASGNTIYF.